The clone carrying this TCR beta chain was seen a handful of times. Its antigen is currently unknown. This specimen belongs to a study of siplizumab effects on memory and regulatory T cells. Notes on the study in general: The study found naive T cells seemingly more diverse than memory cells and seemingly major alloresponse contributors.

Assay: immunoSEQ multiplex PCR; the TCRdb copy retains only in-frame clones and omits some. The table records 20,000 or so clones, 44% of them present only once. Trimming left V 3 bases short and J 3 bases short, with 11 bases between. CDR1 and CDR2 from the germline V gene are LNHDA and SQIVND (reference sequence). The CDR3 consists of 14 residues. Cocultured for over 5 days at 37°C were the mixed lymphocyte reaction cells. Stimulator PBMCs labelled with Violet Dye were mixed 1:1 with responder PBMCs labelled with CFSE. The TCR was taken from a human donor in good health; the cells came from an allogeneic mixed lymphocyte reaction. Some clones in this sample may be carry-over from other donors' samples. Sequenced sample: CFSE-low (dividing) CD4+ T cells sorted from an allogeneic mixed lymphocyte reaction. V and J are TRBV19 and TRBJ1-2; unclear D gene. The CDR3 DNA reads as TGTGCCAGTAGTATCGGGCGGGCCCACTATGGCTACACCTTC. It translates to CASSIGRAHYGYTF.